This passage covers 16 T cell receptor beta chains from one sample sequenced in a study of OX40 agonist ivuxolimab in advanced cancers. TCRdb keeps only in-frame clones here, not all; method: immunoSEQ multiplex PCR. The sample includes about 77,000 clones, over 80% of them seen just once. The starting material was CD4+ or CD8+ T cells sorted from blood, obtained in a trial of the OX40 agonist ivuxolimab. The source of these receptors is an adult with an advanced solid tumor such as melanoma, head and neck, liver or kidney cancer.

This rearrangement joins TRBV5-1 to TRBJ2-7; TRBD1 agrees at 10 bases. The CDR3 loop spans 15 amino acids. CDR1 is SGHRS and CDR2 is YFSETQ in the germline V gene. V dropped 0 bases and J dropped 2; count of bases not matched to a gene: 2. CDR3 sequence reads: CASSLGGTGAYEQYF. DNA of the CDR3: TGCGCCAGCAGCTTGGGTGGGACAGGGGCCTACGAGCAGTACTTC.

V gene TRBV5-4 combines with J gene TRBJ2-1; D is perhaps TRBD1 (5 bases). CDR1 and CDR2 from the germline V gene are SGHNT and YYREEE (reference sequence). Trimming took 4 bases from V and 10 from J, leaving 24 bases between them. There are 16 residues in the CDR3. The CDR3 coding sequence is TGTGCCAGCAGCGACCCTCTCTCCAGGGTCTCCGGGGAGCAGTTCTTC. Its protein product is CASSDPLSRVSGEQFF. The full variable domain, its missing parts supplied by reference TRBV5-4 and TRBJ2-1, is ETGVTQSPTHLIKTRGQQVTLRCSSQSGHNTVSWYQQALGQGPQFIFQYYREEENGRGNFPPRFSGLQFPNYSSELNVNALELDDSALYLCASSDPLSRVSGEQFFGPGTRLTVL.

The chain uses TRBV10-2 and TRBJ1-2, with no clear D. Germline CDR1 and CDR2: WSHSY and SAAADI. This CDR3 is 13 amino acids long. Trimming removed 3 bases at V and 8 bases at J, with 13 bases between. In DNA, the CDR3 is TGCGCCAGCAGTGATCCGTTACGGGAAGGCTACACCTTC. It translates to CASSDPLREGYTF.

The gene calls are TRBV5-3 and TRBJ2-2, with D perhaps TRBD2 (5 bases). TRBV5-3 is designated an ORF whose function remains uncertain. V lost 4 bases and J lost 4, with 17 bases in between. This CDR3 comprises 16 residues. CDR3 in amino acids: CARSPRVGATTGELFF. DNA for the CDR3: TGTGCCAGAAGCCCCCGGGTGGGAGCGACCACCGGGGAGCTGTTTTTT.

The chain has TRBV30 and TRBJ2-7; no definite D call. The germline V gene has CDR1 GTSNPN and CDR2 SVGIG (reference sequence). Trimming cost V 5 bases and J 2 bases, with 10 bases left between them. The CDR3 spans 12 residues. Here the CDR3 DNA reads TGTGCCTGGGCGGTTGGCCCCTACGAGCAGTACTTC. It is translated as CAWAVGPYEQYF.

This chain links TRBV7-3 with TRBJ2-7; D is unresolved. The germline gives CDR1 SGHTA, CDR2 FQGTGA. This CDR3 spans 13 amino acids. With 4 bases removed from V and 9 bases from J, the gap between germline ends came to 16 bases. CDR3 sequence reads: CASSSRASGVQYF. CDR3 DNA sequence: TGTGCCAGCAGCTCTCGGGCGTCGGGCGTGCAGTACTTC.

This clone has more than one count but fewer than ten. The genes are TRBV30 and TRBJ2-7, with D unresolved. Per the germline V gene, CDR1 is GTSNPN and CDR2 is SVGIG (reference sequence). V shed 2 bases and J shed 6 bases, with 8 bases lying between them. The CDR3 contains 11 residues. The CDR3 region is CAWSSGGEQYF. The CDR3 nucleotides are TGTGCCTGGAGTTCCGGTGGCGAGCAGTACTTC. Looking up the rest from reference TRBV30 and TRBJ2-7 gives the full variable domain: SQTIHQWPATLVQPVGSPLSLECTVEGTSNPNLYWYRQAAGRGLQLLFYSVGIGQISSEVPQNLSASRPQDRQFILSSKKLLLSDSGFYLCAWSSGGEQYFGPGTRLTVT.

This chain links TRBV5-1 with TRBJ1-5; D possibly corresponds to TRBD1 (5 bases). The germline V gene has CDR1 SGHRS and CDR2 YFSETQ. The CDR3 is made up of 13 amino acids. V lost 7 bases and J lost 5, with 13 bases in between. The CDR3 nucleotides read TGCGCCAGCCGCAGGGAGGAGGATCAGCCCCAGCATTTT. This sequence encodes CASRREEDQPQHF.

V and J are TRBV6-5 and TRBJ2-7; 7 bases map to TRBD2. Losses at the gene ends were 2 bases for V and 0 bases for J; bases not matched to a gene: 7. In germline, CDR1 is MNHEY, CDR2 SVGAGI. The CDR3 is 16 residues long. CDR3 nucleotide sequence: TGTGCCAGCAGTTACGATGGACTAGGGCCCTCCTACGAGCAGTACTTC. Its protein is CASSYDGLGPSYEQYF.

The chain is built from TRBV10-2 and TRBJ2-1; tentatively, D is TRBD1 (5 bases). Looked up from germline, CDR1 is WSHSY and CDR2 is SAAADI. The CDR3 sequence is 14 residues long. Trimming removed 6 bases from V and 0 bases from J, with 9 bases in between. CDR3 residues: CASRGQGSYNEQFF. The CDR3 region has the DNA TGCGCCAGCAGGGGGCAAGGCTCCTACAATGAGCAGTTCTTC.

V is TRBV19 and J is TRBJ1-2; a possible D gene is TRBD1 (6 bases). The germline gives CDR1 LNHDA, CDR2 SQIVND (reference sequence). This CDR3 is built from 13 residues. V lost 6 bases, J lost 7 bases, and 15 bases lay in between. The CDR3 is CASSQQGDSGYTF. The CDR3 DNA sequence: TGTGCCAGTAGCCAACAGGGTGACTCTGGCTACACCTTC. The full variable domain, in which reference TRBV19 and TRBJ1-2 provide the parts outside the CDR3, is DGGITQSPKYLFRKEGQNVTLSCEQNLNHDAMYWYRQDPGQGLRLIYYSQIVNDFQKGDIAEGYSVSREKKESFPLTVTSAQKNPTAFYLCASSQQGDSGYTFGSGTRLTVV.

CDR3 sequence reads: CASSLRSSENYGYTF. CDR3 sequence (DNA): TGTGCCAGCAGCTTAAGATCCTCCGAGAACTATGGCTACACCTTC. The chain has TRBV11-2 and TRBJ1-2; no definite D call. This CDR3 is 15 amino acids long. V lost 2 bases, J lost 2 bases, and 12 bases lay in between. Germline lookup yields CDR1 SGHAT and CDR2 FQNNGV.

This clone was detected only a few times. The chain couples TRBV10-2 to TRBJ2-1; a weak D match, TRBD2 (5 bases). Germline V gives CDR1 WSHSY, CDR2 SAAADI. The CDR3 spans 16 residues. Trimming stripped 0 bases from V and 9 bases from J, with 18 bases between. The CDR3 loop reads CASSESLASRRSEQFF. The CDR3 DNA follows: TGCGCCAGCAGTGAGTCGTTGGCTAGCCGCCGTAGTGAGCAGTTCTTC.

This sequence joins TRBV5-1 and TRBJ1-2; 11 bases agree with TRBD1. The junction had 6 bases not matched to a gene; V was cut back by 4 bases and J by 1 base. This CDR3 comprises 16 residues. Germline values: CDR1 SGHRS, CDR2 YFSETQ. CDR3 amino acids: CASSPGTGGFNYGYTF. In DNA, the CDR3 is TGCGCCAGCAGCCCCGGGACAGGGGGATTTAACTATGGCTACACCTTC.

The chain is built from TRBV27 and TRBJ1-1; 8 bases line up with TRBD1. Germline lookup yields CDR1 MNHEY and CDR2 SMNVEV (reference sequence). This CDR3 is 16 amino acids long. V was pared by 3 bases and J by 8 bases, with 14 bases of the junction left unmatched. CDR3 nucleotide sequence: TGTGCCAGCAGTTTCTCGGTCCCCAGGGGGCAGGGGGAAGCTTTCTTT. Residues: CASSFSVPRGQGEAFF.

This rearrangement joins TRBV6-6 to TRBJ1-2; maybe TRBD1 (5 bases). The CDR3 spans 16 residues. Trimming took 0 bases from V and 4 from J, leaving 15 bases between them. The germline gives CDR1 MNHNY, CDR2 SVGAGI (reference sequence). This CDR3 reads CASSYSDKTRSYGYTF. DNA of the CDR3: TGTGCCAGCAGTTACTCGGACAAAACCCGGTCCTATGGCTACACCTTC.